The rows below give T cell receptor beta chains drawn from one sample of a study of blood T cell repertoires in COVID-19. TCRdb's table, derived via immunoSEQ multiplex PCR, lists solely in-frame clones and lacks some. Found here are hundreds of thousands of clones, about 88% of them singletons; the top ten hold 2%. The sequencing sample was made of PBMCs or T cells enriched from blood (not recorded which). The receptors shown here come from a woman aged 55 to 70 in a cohort exposed to, infected with or recovered from COVID-19 (not recorded which). The CDR3 runs from the conserved cysteine through the conserved F or W. Each record gives: clone size, V gene, J gene, D gene, CDR3 DNA, CDR3 protein. A D gene is named only where the DNA matches it firmly. Some rows have no size entry. The others give once, few or many, or a class for an expanded clone.

clone size: .; V gene: TRBV5-1; J gene: TRBJ2-7; D gene: .; CDR3 DNA: TGCGCCAGCAGCTCCCACGCGCGAGGGAGTCCCTACGAGCAGTACTTC; CDR3 protein: CASSSHARGSPYEQYF
clone size: once; V gene: TRBV19; J gene: TRBJ1-2; D gene: TRBD1; CDR3 DNA: TGTGCCAGTTTTTGGACAGGGGGGAGAGGCTACACCTTC; CDR3 protein: CASFWTGGRGYTF
clone size: .; V gene: TRBV15; J gene: TRBJ2-7; D gene: .; CDR3 DNA: TGTGCCACCAGCCTTGGGGCAGCATACGAGCAGTACTTC; CDR3 protein: CATSLGAAYEQYF
clone size: once; V gene: TRBV28; J gene: TRBJ2-7; D gene: .; CDR3 DNA: TGTGCCAGCAGTTTACAGGGGTCCAGCTCCTACGAGCAGTACTTC; CDR3 protein: CASSLQGSSSYEQYF
clone size: .; V gene: TRBV28; J gene: TRBJ1-2; D gene: TRBD1; CDR3 DNA: TGTGCCAGCACACGTAGGGGGACAGGGGGTGCACGCTATGGCTACACCTTC; CDR3 protein: CASTRRGTGGARYGYTF
clone size: .; V gene: TRBV28; J gene: TRBJ1-1; D gene: .; CDR3 DNA: TGTGCCAGCAGTTTCCTTACACCGATGAACACTGAAGCTTTCTTT; CDR3 protein: CASSFLTPMNTEAFF
clone size: few; V gene: TRBV29-1; J gene: TRBJ2-3; D gene: .; CDR3 DNA: TGCAGCGTTGAGGATGGAGGTGGCGTAGGGCAGTATTTT; CDR3 protein: CSVEDGGGVGQYF
clone size: once; V gene: TRBV28; J gene: TRBJ2-1; D gene: TRBD2; CDR3 DNA: TGTGCCAGCATTAATTTGGGGGCTAGCGGGGGGCACTACAATGAGCAGTTCTTC; CDR3 protein: CASINLGASGGHYNEQFF
clone size: .; V gene: TRBV5-4; J gene: TRBJ2-4; D gene: TRBD2; CDR3 DNA: TGTGCCAGCAGCTTGACTAGCGGGAGGGCTTTAAACATTCAGTACTTC; CDR3 protein: CASSLTSGRALNIQYF
clone size: .; V gene: TRBV5-1; J gene: TRBJ2-1; D gene: .; CDR3 DNA: TGCGCCAGCAGCTGGCAGGTTCCTCCAAACAATGAGCAGTTCTTC; CDR3 protein: CASSWQVPPNNEQFF
clone size: .; V gene: TRBV19; J gene: TRBJ2-1; D gene: TRBD2; CDR3 DNA: TGTGCCAGTAGTAGCCAACCGGGACTAGGCAATGAGCAGTTCTTC; CDR3 protein: CASSSQPGLGNEQFF
clone size: .; V gene: TRBV7-3; J gene: TRBJ2-1; D gene: .; CDR3 DNA: TGTGCCAGCAGCTTAAACCCGACTAGGAGTGAGCAGTTCTTC; CDR3 protein: CASSLNPTRSEQFF
clone size: .; V gene: TRBV6-2/TRBV6-3; J gene: TRBJ2-3; D gene: TRBD2; CDR3 DNA: TGTGCCAGCAGTTGGGGGGGTGGACACACAGATACGCAGTATTTT; CDR3 protein: CASSWGGGHTDTQYF
clone size: .; V gene: TRBV7-2; J gene: TRBJ2-1; D gene: TRBD2; CDR3 DNA: TGTGCCAGCAGCCAGGGACTAGCGGGAGTTCGGGAGCAGTTCTTC; CDR3 protein: CASSQGLAGVREQFF
clone size: .; V gene: TRBV18; J gene: TRBJ2-1; D gene: TRBD1; CDR3 DNA: TGTGCCAGCTCACCACTCGGACAGGGCGACAATGAGCAGTTCTTC; CDR3 protein: CASSPLGQGDNEQFF
clone size: .; V gene: TRBV12-3/TRBV12-4; J gene: TRBJ1-1; D gene: .; CDR3 DNA: TGTGCCAGCAGTTTGGGACAGAACACTGAAGCTTTCTTT; CDR3 protein: CASSLGQNTEAFF
clone size: .; V gene: TRBV30; J gene: TRBJ2-1; D gene: .; CDR3 DNA: TGTGCCTGGACCAAACAGGGTGGCAATGAGCAGTTCTTC; CDR3 protein: CAWTKQGGNEQFF
clone size: .; V gene: TRBV14; J gene: TRBJ2-1; D gene: TRBD2; CDR3 DNA: TGTGCCAGCAGCCAATTGACTAGCGGGAGAAGCAGGGAGCAGTTCTTC; CDR3 protein: CASSQLTSGRSREQFF
clone size: .; V gene: TRBV9; J gene: TRBJ1-2; D gene: TRBD1; CDR3 DNA: TGTGCCAGCAGCGTAGCAGGGGGCGGCTATGGCTACACCTTC; CDR3 protein: CASSVAGGGYGYTF
clone size: .; V gene: TRBV5-1; J gene: TRBJ1-2; D gene: TRBD1; CDR3 DNA: TGCGCCAGCAGCTTGCTAAGACAGGGGGCCGATGGCTACACCTTC; CDR3 protein: CASSLLRQGADGYTF
clone size: .; V gene: TRBV28; J gene: TRBJ2-1; D gene: .; CDR3 DNA: TGTGCCAGCGCCCTCCCCCGGGGCAATGAGCAGTTCTTC; CDR3 protein: CASALPRGNEQFF
clone size: .; V gene: TRBV18; J gene: TRBJ2-2; D gene: .; CDR3 DNA: TGTGCCAGCTCACTACGGGACAACGCGAACACCGGGGAGCTGTTTTTT; CDR3 protein: CASSLRDNANTGELFF
clone size: .; V gene: TRBV28; J gene: TRBJ2-7; D gene: TRBD1; CDR3 DNA: TGTGCCACCCGGACAGGTACCTACGAGCAGTACTTC; CDR3 protein: CATRTGTYEQYF
clone size: .; V gene: TRBV19; J gene: TRBJ1-5; D gene: .; CDR3 DNA: TGTGCCACCAGGGACATGGGTCAGCCCCAGCATTTT; CDR3 protein: CATRDMGQPQHF
clone size: .; V gene: TRBV27; J gene: TRBJ2-1; D gene: TRBD2; CDR3 DNA: TGTGCCAGCACTACTAGCGCCTCCTACAATGAGCAGTTCTTC; CDR3 protein: CASTTSASYNEQFF
clone size: few; V gene: TRBV2; J gene: TRBJ2-7; D gene: .; CDR3 DNA: TGTGCCAGCAGGGCAGGGGAATCCTACGAGCAGTACTTC; CDR3 protein: CASRAGESYEQYF
clone size: .; V gene: TRBV11-2; J gene: TRBJ2-5; D gene: TRBD2; CDR3 DNA: TGTGCCAGCACCCCAGCGGGAGACATGCTCGAGACCCAGTACTTC; CDR3 protein: CASTPAGDMLETQYF
clone size: .; V gene: TRBV7-9; J gene: TRBJ2-7; D gene: .; CDR3 DNA: TGTGCCAGCAGCAGCGAAGGGGGTGGGGCCTCCTACGAGCAGTACTTC; CDR3 protein: CASSSEGGGASYEQYF
clone size: .; V gene: TRBV2; J gene: TRBJ2-2; D gene: .; CDR3 DNA: TGTGCCAGCAGTGAAAACTCCCTAGTCTACACCGGGGAGCTGTTTTTT; CDR3 protein: CASSENSLVYTGELFF
clone size: .; V gene: TRBV2; J gene: TRBJ1-4; D gene: .; CDR3 DNA: TGTGCCAGCAGTGAACAGGGTAGGACTAATGAAAAACTGTTTTTT; CDR3 protein: CASSEQGRTNEKLFF
clone size: .; V gene: TRBV28; J gene: TRBJ2-7; D gene: TRBD1; CDR3 DNA: TGTGCCAGCAGAGGGACAGGCCACGAGCAGTACTTC; CDR3 protein: CASRGTGHEQYF
clone size: .; V gene: TRBV5-1; J gene: TRBJ2-7; D gene: TRBD2; CDR3 DNA: TGCGCCAGCAGCTCCACGGGGGGAGCGGCCCTAGGTACCTACGAGCAGTACTTC; CDR3 protein: CASSSTGGAALGTYEQYF
clone size: .; V gene: TRBV5-1; J gene: TRBJ2-7; D gene: TRBD2; CDR3 DNA: TGCGCCAGCAGTATAAGCGGGGGACGCTACGAGCAGTACTTC; CDR3 protein: CASSISGGRYEQYF
clone size: .; V gene: TRBV7-3; J gene: TRBJ2-3; D gene: TRBD2; CDR3 DNA: TGTGCCAGCAGCTTAATAGCGGGAGTCGACACAGATACGCAGTATTTT; CDR3 protein: CASSLIAGVDTDTQYF
clone size: .; V gene: TRBV9; J gene: TRBJ2-7; D gene: TRBD2; CDR3 DNA: TGTGCCAGCAGCGTAGCCCTCCAACGTATGGCGGGAGATTCCTACGAGCAGTACTTC; CDR3 protein: CASSVALQRMAGDSYEQYF
clone size: .; V gene: TRBV3-1/TRBV3-2; J gene: TRBJ2-3; D gene: TRBD2; CDR3 DNA: TGTGCCAGCAGCCAGTTGGCGGGAGGGGATACGCAGTATTTT; CDR3 protein: CASSQLAGGDTQYF
clone size: .; V gene: TRBV11-1; J gene: TRBJ2-7; D gene: TRBD2; CDR3 DNA: TGTGCCAGCAGACAGACTAGCGGGAGCTACGAGCAGTACTTC; CDR3 protein: CASRQTSGSYEQYF
clone size: .; V gene: TRBV18; J gene: TRBJ2-1; D gene: TRBD2; CDR3 DNA: TGTGCCAGCTCACCGGAGCGGGGGCAGCGTGAGCAGTTCTTC; CDR3 protein: CASSPERGQREQFF
clone size: .; V gene: TRBV7-2; J gene: TRBJ2-1; D gene: .; CDR3 DNA: TGTGCCAGCAGCCGTTTAGCGGCCAGCTCCTACAATGAGCAGTTCTTC; CDR3 protein: CASSRLAASSYNEQFF
clone size: many; V gene: TRBV4-3; J gene: TRBJ2-7; D gene: TRBD2; CDR3 DNA: TGCGCCAGCAGCCAAGGACGGGAGGGCCAGTACGAGCAGTACTTC; CDR3 protein: CASSQGREGQYEQYF
clone size: .; V gene: TRBV10-1; J gene: TRBJ2-7; D gene: TRBD2; CDR3 DNA: TGCGCCAGCAGTGAGTGGGTAGCGGGAGAACGGAACTTC; CDR3 protein: CASSEWVAGERNF
clone size: .; V gene: TRBV18; J gene: TRBJ1-4; D gene: .; CDR3 DNA: TGTGCCAGCTCACCAACTGGCGGGAAAGGAGGTGAAAAACTGTTTTTT; CDR3 protein: CASSPTGGKGGEKLFF
clone size: .; V gene: TRBV21-1; J gene: TRBJ1-5; D gene: .; CDR3 DNA: TGTGCCAGCAGCAAAGACAGGGGCAATCAGCCCCAGCATTTT; CDR3 protein: CASSKDRGNQPQHF
clone size: .; V gene: TRBV3-1/TRBV3-2; J gene: TRBJ2-7; D gene: .; CDR3 DNA: TGTGCCAGCAGCCAAGCTAAAGAGCAGTACTTC; CDR3 protein: CASSQAKEQYF
clone size: .; V gene: TRBV5-6; J gene: TRBJ2-7; D gene: TRBD1; CDR3 DNA: TGTGCCAGCAGCTTGGGGGTCCAGGGGGCCTACGAGCAGTACTTC; CDR3 protein: CASSLGVQGAYEQYF
clone size: .; V gene: TRBV19; J gene: TRBJ2-7; D gene: .; CDR3 DNA: TGTGCCAGTAGTATAACCGGGAGTAACCACGAGCAGTACTTC; CDR3 protein: CASSITGSNHEQYF
clone size: once; V gene: TRBV7-2; J gene: TRBJ1-4; D gene: TRBD1; CDR3 DNA: TGTGCCAGCAGCAGGACAGGGGGTAATGAAAAACTGTTTTTT; CDR3 protein: CASSRTGGNEKLFF
clone size: once; V gene: TRBV19; J gene: TRBJ2-3; D gene: TRBD1; CDR3 DNA: TGTGCCAGTAGTCGGGGACAGCCCACAGATACGCAGTATTTT; CDR3 protein: CASSRGQPTDTQYF